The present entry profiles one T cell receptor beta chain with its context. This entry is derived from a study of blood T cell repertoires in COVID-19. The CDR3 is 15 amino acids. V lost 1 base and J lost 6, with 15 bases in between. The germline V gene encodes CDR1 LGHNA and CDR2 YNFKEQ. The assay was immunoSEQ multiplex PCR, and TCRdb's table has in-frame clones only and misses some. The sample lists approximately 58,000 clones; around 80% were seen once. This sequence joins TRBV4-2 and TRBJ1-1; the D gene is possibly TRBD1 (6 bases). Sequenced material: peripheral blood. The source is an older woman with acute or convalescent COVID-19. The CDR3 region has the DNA TGTGCCAGCAGCCAAGTTGAGGGGGTAGGGGCTGAAGCTTTCTTT. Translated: CASSQVEGVGAEAFF.